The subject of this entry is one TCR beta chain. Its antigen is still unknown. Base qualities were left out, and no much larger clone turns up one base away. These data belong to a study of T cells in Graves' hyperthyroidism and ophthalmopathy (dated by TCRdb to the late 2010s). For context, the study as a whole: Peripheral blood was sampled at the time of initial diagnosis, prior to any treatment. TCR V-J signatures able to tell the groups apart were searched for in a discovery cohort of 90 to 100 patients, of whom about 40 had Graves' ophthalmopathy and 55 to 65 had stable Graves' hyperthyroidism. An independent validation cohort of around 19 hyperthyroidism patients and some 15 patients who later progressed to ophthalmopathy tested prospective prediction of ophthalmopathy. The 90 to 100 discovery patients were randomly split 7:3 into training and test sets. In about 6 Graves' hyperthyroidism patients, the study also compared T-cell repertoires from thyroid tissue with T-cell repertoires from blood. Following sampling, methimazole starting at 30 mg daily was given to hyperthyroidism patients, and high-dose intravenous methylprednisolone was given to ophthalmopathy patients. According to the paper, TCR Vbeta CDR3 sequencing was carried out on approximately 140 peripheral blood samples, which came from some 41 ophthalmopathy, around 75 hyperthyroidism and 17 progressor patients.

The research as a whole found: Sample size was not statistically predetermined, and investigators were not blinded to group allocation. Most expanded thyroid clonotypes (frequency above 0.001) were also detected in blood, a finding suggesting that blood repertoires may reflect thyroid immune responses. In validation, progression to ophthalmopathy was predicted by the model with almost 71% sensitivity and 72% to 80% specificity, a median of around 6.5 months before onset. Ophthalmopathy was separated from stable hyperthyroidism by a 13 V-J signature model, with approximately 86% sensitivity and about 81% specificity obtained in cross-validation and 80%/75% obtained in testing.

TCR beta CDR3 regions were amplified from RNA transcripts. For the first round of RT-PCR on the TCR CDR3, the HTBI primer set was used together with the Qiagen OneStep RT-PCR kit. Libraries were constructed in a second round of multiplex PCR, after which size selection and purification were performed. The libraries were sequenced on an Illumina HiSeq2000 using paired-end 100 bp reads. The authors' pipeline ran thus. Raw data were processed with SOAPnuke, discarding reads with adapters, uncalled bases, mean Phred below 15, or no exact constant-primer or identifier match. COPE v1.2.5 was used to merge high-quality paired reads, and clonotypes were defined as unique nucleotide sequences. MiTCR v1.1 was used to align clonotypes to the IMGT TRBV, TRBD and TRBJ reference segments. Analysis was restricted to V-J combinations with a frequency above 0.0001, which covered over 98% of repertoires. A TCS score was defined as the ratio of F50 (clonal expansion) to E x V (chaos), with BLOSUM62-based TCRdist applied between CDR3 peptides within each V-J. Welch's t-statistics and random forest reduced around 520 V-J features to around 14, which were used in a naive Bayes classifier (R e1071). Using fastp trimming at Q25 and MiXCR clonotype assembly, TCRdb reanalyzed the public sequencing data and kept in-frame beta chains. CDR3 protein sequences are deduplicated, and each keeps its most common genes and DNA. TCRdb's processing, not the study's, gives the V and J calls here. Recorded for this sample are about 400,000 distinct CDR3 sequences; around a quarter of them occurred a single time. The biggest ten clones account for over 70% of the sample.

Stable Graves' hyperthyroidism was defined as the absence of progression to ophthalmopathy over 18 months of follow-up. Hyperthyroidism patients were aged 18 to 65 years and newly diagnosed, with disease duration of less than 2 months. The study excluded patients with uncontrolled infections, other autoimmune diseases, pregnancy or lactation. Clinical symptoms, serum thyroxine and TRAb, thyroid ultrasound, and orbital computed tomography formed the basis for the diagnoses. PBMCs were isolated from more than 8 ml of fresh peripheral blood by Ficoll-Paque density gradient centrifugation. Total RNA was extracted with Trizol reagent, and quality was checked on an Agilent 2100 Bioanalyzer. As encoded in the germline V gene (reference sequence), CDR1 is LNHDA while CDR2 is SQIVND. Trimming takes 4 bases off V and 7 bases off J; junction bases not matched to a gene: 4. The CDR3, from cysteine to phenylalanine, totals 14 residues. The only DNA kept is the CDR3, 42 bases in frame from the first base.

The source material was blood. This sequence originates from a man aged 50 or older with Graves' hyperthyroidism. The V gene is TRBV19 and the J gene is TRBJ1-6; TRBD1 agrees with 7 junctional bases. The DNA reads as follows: TGTGCCAGTAGTACCCGACAGGGAAATTCACCCCTCCACTTT. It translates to CASSTRQGNSPLHF.